A selection of T cell receptor beta chains follows, all from one sample in a study of cytomegalovirus exposure and HLA in healthy donors. The method was immunoSEQ multiplex PCR; TCRdb's version includes in-frame clones alone and lacks a portion of them. This sample has about 67,000 clones, with around 80% found just once. The material sequenced was PBMCs. The receptors were gathered from a man in his forties in good health and CMV-seronegative. Both conserved end residues are part of each CDR3. Fields, in order: V gene, clone size, D gene, J gene, CDR3 protein, CDR3 DNA. A D gene is named only where the DNA matches it firmly. A row's size may be missing; if present it is once, few, many or a size class.

>TRBV5-1|.|.|TRBJ2-7
CASSFFKQKAAYEQYF
TGCGCCAGCAGTTTTTTCAAGCAGAAGGCGGCATACGAGCAGTACTTC
>TRBV5-8|.|TRBD2|TRBJ2-3
CASSPGTTPGDTQYF
TGTGCCAGCAGCCCTGGGACTACCCCGGGGGATACGCAGTATTTT
>TRBV5-4|.|TRBD1|TRBJ2-1
CASSYTGGDNEQFF
TGTGCCAGCAGCTATACAGGGGGAGACAATGAGCAGTTCTTC
>TRBV27|.|TRBD1|TRBJ2-7
CASSLSAGGRYEQYF
TGTGCCAGCAGTTTATCGGCAGGGGGCAGATACGAGCAGTACTTC
>TRBV6-1|few|.|TRBJ1-5
CASRGTIFYNQPQHF
TGTGCCAGCAGAGGGACAATTTTTTACAATCAGCCCCAGCATTTT
>TRBV10-1|.|.|TRBJ2-3
CASSELRGTDTQYF
TGCGCCAGCAGTGAGTTGCGGGGCACAGATACGCAGTATTTT
>TRBV29-1|.|TRBD1|TRBJ1-1
CSVEDPLVGQGAFF
TGCAGCGTTGAAGATCCGTTAGTGGGACAGGGTGCTTTCTTT
>TRBV15|.|.|TRBJ2-1
CATSRDRTGGEQFF
TGTGCCACCAGCAGAGATCGGACGGGGGGCGAGCAGTTCTTC
>TRBV11-3|.|TRBD1|TRBJ2-1
CASSWGQGAWNEQFF
TGTGCCAGCAGCTGGGGACAGGGGGCTTGGAATGAGCAGTTCTTC
>TRBV2|once|TRBD1|TRBJ1-1
CASTSPGQGLSWAEAFF
TGTGCCAGCACCAGCCCGGGACAGGGGTTAAGCTGGGCTGAAGCTTTCTTT
>TRBV5-4|.|TRBD2|TRBJ2-7
CASSLAQGRAYEQYF
TGTGCCAGCAGCTTGGCCCAAGGGAGGGCCTACGAGCAGTACTTC
>TRBV11-2|.|.|TRBJ2-6
CASSFLNSGANVLTF
TGTGCCAGCAGCTTCTTAAACTCTGGGGCCAACGTCCTGACTTTC
>TRBV19|.|TRBD1|TRBJ2-7
CAAGQASEQYF
TGTGCCGCTGGACAGGCTTCCGAGCAGTACTTC
>TRBV4-2|.|TRBD1|TRBJ1-3
CASSPIRDRDYQSSGNTIYF
TGTGCCAGCAGCCCAATCCGGGACAGGGATTATCAGAGCTCTGGAAACACCATATATTTT
>TRBV4-2|.|TRBD2|TRBJ2-7
CASSEPGLAGGPTYEQYF
TGTGCCAGCAGCGAACCGGGACTAGCGGGAGGGCCCACCTACGAGCAGTACTTC
>TRBV4-2|.|TRBD2|TRBJ2-1
CASSQDLASGGDEQFF
TGTGCCAGCAGCCAAGATCTGGCTAGCGGGGGGGATGAGCAGTTCTTC
>TRBV7-9|.|TRBD1|TRBJ2-7
CSSSIVTGSYEQYF
TGTTCCAGCAGCATCGTGACAGGGTCCTACGAGCAGTACTTC
>TRBV21-1|.|.|TRBJ2-7
CASSKEGGGDFSYEQYF
TGTGCCAGCAGCAAAGAAGGTGGCGGGGACTTCTCCTACGAGCAGTACTTC
>TRBV2|few|TRBD1|TRBJ1-1
CASSSGQGRSEAFF
TGTGCCAGCAGTTCGGGACAGGGGAGGTCTGAAGCTTTCTTT
>TRBV19|few|.|TRBJ2-7
CASSISFREGTSYEQYF
TGTGCCAGTAGTATTTCCTTCAGGGAAGGGACATCCTACGAGCAGTACTTC
>TRBV19|.|.|TRBJ2-2
CASSWGEGTGELFF
TGTGCCAGTAGTTGGGGGGAAGGCACCGGGGAGCTGTTTTTT
>TRBV5-1|few|.|TRBJ1-5
CASSLGGGQPQHF
TGCGCCAGCAGCTTAGGGGGTGGGCAGCCCCAGCATTTT
>TRBV9|once|.|TRBJ2-7
CASSPQSGIGYEQYF
TGTGCCAGCAGCCCCCAGTCAGGGATTGGCTACGAGCAGTACTTC
>TRBV2|once|TRBD2|TRBJ2-5
CASSGGLTKETRYF
TGTGCCAGCAGTGGGGGACTAACCAAAGAGACCCGGTACTTC
>TRBV7-2|.|TRBD2|TRBJ2-2
CASSSRGGDLTGELFF
TGTGCCAGCAGCTCCCGGGGGGGCGACCTCACCGGGGAGCTGTTTTTT
>TRBV19|.|.|TRBJ2-1
CASSKQTTGSYNEQFF
TGTGCCAGTAGTAAACAAACGACAGGCTCCTACAATGAGCAGTTCTTC
>TRBV12-5|.|TRBD1|TRBJ1-2
CASGLGFDGTGTYGYTF
TGTGCTAGTGGTTTGGGATTCGACGGGACAGGGACCTATGGCTACACCTTC
>TRBV14|.|TRBD1|TRBJ1-4
CASSQGQGPNEKLFF
TGTGCCAGCAGCCAAGGACAGGGGCCTAATGAAAAACTGTTTTTT
>TRBV18|.|.|TRBJ1-1
CASSLQGQGTEAFF
TGTGCCAGCTCACTCCAGGGGCAGGGGACTGAAGCTTTCTTT
>TRBV19|.|.|TRBJ2-2
CASSPGHTNTGELFF
TGTGCCAGTAGTCCGGGACACACGAACACCGGGGAGCTGTTTTTT
>TRBV19|.|TRBD2|TRBJ2-7
CASSTTSDLKYEQYF
TGTGCCAGTAGTACTACTAGCGACTTAAAATACGAGCAGTACTTC
>TRBV19|few|.|TRBJ2-1
CASSNPSDNEQFF
TGTGCCAGTAGTAATCCTAGCGACAATGAGCAGTTCTTC
>TRBV28|.|TRBD1|TRBJ2-1
CASSSIGQGRGEQFF
TGTGCCAGCAGTTCCATCGGACAGGGACGAGGTGAGCAGTTCTTC
>TRBV28|once|.|TRBJ2-5
CASSSTGKEETQYF
TGTGCCAGCAGTTCAACAGGGAAGGAAGAGACCCAGTACTTC
>TRBV11-2|.|TRBD2|TRBJ2-1
CASSLEWRGGYNEQFF
TGTGCCAGCAGCTTAGAATGGCGGGGGGGATACAATGAGCAGTTCTTC
>TRBV5-5|.|.|TRBJ2-3
CASAQPTSTDTQYF
TGTGCCAGCGCCCAACCCACTAGCACAGATACGCAGTATTTT
>TRBV4-1|few|.|TRBJ2-4
CASSQAGGNIQYF
TGCGCCAGCAGCCAGGCTGGAGGGAACATTCAGTACTTC
>TRBV14|.|TRBD2|TRBJ2-5
CASSHPLAGVETQYF
TGTGCCAGCAGCCACCCCCTAGCGGGAGTAGAGACCCAGTACTTC
>TRBV19|.|TRBD1|TRBJ2-3
CASRPKDRGGTDTQYF
TGTGCCAGTAGACCTAAGGACAGGGGCGGAACAGATACGCAGTATTTT
>TRBV19|.|TRBD1|TRBJ2-2
CASRPDRENTGELFF
TGTGCCAGTAGGCCGGACAGGGAAAACACCGGGGAGCTGTTTTTT
>TRBV5-1|once|TRBD1|TRBJ2-7
CASSSSPGQGENEQYF
TGCGCCAGCAGCTCAAGTCCGGGACAGGGGGAAAACGAGCAGTACTTC
>TRBV9|.|TRBD1|TRBJ1-4
CASSVAPDRALSNEKLFF
TGTGCCAGCAGCGTAGCCCCGGACAGGGCGCTTTCGAATGAAAAACTGTTTTTT
>TRBV6-5|.|.|TRBJ1-4
CASSYDWGQNEKLFF
TGTGCCAGCAGTTACGATTGGGGCCAGAATGAAAAACTGTTTTTT
>TRBV11-2|.|TRBD2|TRBJ2-7
CASSWGAEGLAGGGEQYF
TGTGCCAGCAGCTGGGGGGCGGAGGGACTAGCGGGAGGGGGCGAGCAGTACTTC
>TRBV2|.|.|TRBJ2-7
CASSSGQGGLEQYF
TGTGCCAGCAGTAGTGGACAGGGAGGGCTGGAGCAGTACTTC
>TRBV29-1|.|.|TRBJ2-2
CSVSSGSNTGELFF
TGCAGCGTTTCGTCAGGGTCGAACACCGGGGAGCTGTTTTTT
>TRBV28|.|TRBD1|TRBJ2-7
CASSGTGGRYEQYF
TGTGCCAGCAGTGGGACAGGGGGTCGGTACGAGCAGTACTTC
>TRBV19|.|TRBD1|TRBJ1-6
CASSNRQGQLSSPLHF
TGTGCCAGTAGTAACCGACAGGGGCAGTTAAGTTCACCCCTCCACTTT
>TRBV29-1|.|.|TRBJ1-2
CSVATPGPYGYTF
TGCAGCGTTGCTACCCCAGGCCCCTATGGCTACACCTTC
>TRBV7-6|once|TRBD2|TRBJ2-3
CASSSPDGGDTQYF
TGTGCCAGCAGCTCCCCTGACGGGGGGGATACGCAGTATTTT
>TRBV13|.|TRBD1|TRBJ2-6
CASTTGDPGANVLTF
TGTGCCAGCACTACAGGGGACCCTGGGGCCAACGTCCTGACTTTC
>TRBV5-1|.|TRBD2|TRBJ2-1
CASSLARARLAGAHNEQFF
TGCGCCAGCAGCTTGGCTCGTGCCCGACTAGCGGGAGCCCACAATGAGCAGTTCTTC
>TRBV11-1|.|.|TRBJ2-7
CASSSRAERYEQYF
TGTGCCAGCAGCTCGAGGGCGGAAAGGTACGAGCAGTACTTC
>TRBV18|.|TRBD1|TRBJ1-6
CASSQDRGRGLYNSPLHF
TGTGCCAGCTCCCAAGACAGGGGGAGAGGCCTCTATAATTCACCCCTCCACTTT
>TRBV5-1|once|TRBD1|TRBJ2-2
CASSIPTGDSTGELFF
TGCGCCAGCAGCATACCGACAGGGGATAGCACCGGGGAGCTGTTTTTT